A selection of T cell receptor beta chains follows, all from one sample in a study of blood T cell repertoires in COVID-19. TCRdb's table, derived via immunoSEQ multiplex PCR, lists solely in-frame clones and lacks some. The table includes 45,000 to 70,000 clones, 75% to 90% detected once. Material: peripheral blood. The receptor set was obtained from a woman in her fifties or sixties with active COVID-19. CDR3s include the opening cysteine and the closing phenylalanine or tryptophan. Fields, in order: J gene, clone size, V gene, D gene, CDR3 protein, CDR3 DNA. A D gene is named only where the DNA matches it firmly. Clone size, where shown, is once, few, many, or a class for clones that have expanded.

J: TRBJ2-7
size: medium-sized
V: TRBV4-1
D: TRBD2
CDR3: CASSQLAGRYEQYF
DNA: TGCGCCAGCAGCCAACTAGCGGGGAGGTACGAGCAGTACTTC

J: TRBJ2-1
size: -
V: TRBV7-6
D: TRBD2
CDR3: CASSLMGLVLDEQFF
DNA: TGTGCCAGCAGCCTAATGGGACTAGTCCTAGATGAGCAGTTCTTC

J: TRBJ1-6
size: -
V: TRBV7-2
D: TRBD1
CDR3: CASSSGTDNSPLHF
DNA: TGTGCCAGCAGCTCCGGGACAGATAATTCACCCCTCCACTTT

J: TRBJ1-4
size: -
V: TRBV12-5
D: TRBD1
CDR3: CASGLAPDRGCEKLFF
DNA: TGTGCTAGTGGTTTGGCTCCCGACAGGGGGTGTGAAAAACTGTTTTTT

J: TRBJ1-5
size: -
V: TRBV12-3/TRBV12-4
D: TRBD1
CDR3: CASSLQGNQPQHF
DNA: TGTGCCAGCAGCCTACAGGGGAATCAGCCCCAGCATTTT

J: TRBJ2-7
size: -
V: TRBV11-2
D: -
CDR3: CASSSGQRYEQYF
DNA: TGTGCCAGCAGCTCAGGACAGCGATACGAGCAGTACTTC

J: TRBJ2-7
size: -
V: TRBV11-2
D: -
CDR3: CASSRWGGIEQYF
DNA: TGTGCCAGCAGCCGGTGGGGCGGGATCGAGCAGTACTTC

J: TRBJ1-1
size: -
V: TRBV9
D: -
CDR3: CASSAETLGKTEAFF
DNA: TGTGCCAGCAGCGCCGAGACCTTGGGCAAGACTGAAGCTTTCTTT

J: TRBJ1-6
size: -
V: TRBV19
D: -
CDR3: CASTTGGNSPLHF
DNA: TGTGCCAGTACGACGGGAGGCAATTCACCCCTCCACTTT

J: TRBJ2-1
size: -
V: TRBV6-5
D: -
CDR3: CASSSPRGHHNEQFF
DNA: TGTGCCAGCAGTTCCCCTCGCGGACACCACAATGAGCAGTTCTTC

J: TRBJ2-2
size: -
V: TRBV11-3
D: TRBD2
CDR3: CASSPAGVSGELFF
DNA: TGTGCCAGCAGCCCAGCGGGGGTGAGCGGGGAGCTGTTTTTT

J: TRBJ1-1
size: -
V: TRBV21-1
D: -
CDR3: CASSLFAARQVRETEAFF
DNA: TGTGCCAGCAGCCTCTTTGCCGCAAGACAGGTGCGGGAGACTGAAGCTTTCTTT

J: TRBJ1-1
size: -
V: TRBV19
D: -
CDR3: CASSIDTTTEAFF
DNA: TGTGCCAGTAGTATAGATACCACTACTGAAGCTTTCTTT

J: TRBJ2-7
size: -
V: TRBV7-2
D: TRBD1
CDR3: CASSSKYRGTYEQYF
DNA: TGTGCCAGCAGCTCCAAGTACAGGGGGACCTACGAGCAGTACTTC

J: TRBJ2-7
size: -
V: TRBV18
D: TRBD1
CDR3: CASSPTSGTASSYEQYF
DNA: TGTGCCAGCTCACCTACGTCCGGGACAGCGAGCTCCTACGAGCAGTACTTC

J: TRBJ2-5
size: -
V: TRBV4-1
D: TRBD1
CDR3: CASSKGRQGVRETQYF
DNA: TGCGCCAGCAGCAAAGGGAGACAGGGAGTTCGGGAGACCCAGTACTTC

J: TRBJ2-6
size: -
V: TRBV7-2
D: -
CDR3: CASSLESSGANVLTF
DNA: TGTGCCAGCAGCTTAGAGAGCTCTGGGGCCAACGTCCTGACTTTC

J: TRBJ2-1
size: -
V: TRBV2
D: TRBD2
CDR3: CASWEVGLALSYNEQFF
DNA: TGTGCCAGCTGGGAGGTAGGACTAGCGCTTTCCTACAATGAGCAGTTCTTC

J: TRBJ2-7
size: -
V: TRBV6-2/TRBV6-3
D: -
CDR3: CASSAPPGSYEQYF
DNA: TGTGCCAGCAGTGCCCCACCAGGCTCCTACGAGCAGTACTTC

J: TRBJ2-5
size: -
V: TRBV19
D: -
CDR3: CASRLQGQETQYF
DNA: TGTGCCAGTAGACTTCAGGGGCAAGAGACCCAGTACTTC

J: TRBJ1-1
size: -
V: TRBV2
D: -
CDR3: CASGGGGSEAFF
DNA: TGTGCCAGCGGGGGAGGGGGGTCGGAAGCTTTCTTT

J: TRBJ2-5
size: -
V: TRBV4-1
D: TRBD1
CDR3: CASSQTGAQETQYF
DNA: TGCGCCAGCAGCCAGACAGGGGCGCAAGAGACCCAGTACTTC